One and the same sample provided the 22 T cell receptor beta chains below, sequenced in a study of identical twins. TCRdb reprocessed the 5' RACE reads via MiXCR and lists one record per CDR3 protein. Among approximately 550,000 distinct CDR3 sequences listed, 20% to 25% were seen once. This sample was also put to use in a study of yellow fever vaccine responses in identical twins.

The sequenced material came from CD4+ T cells sorted from blood. All receptors come from a woman between 18 and 30 years old in good health.

The rearrangement uses TRBV29-1 and TRBJ2-2; 10 bases match TRBD1. CDR3 length: 14 amino acids. With V trimmed by 5 bases and J by 4 bases, 4 bases remained unmatched. CDR1 and CDR2 (germline): SQVTM, ANQGSEA. CDR3 coding DNA: TGCAGCGTTCGACAGGGGGCGTTCACCGGGGAGCTGTTTTTT. It translates to CSVRQGAFTGELFF.

The rearrangement links TRBV5-4 to TRBJ2-4; no clear D gene. Germline values: CDR1 SGHNT, CDR2 YYREEE (reference sequence). The length of the CDR3 is 14 residues. The V end was cut by 0 bases, the J end by 8 bases, with 12 bases between. The CDR3 loop reads CASSLGEVPYIQYF. The CDR3 nucleotides are TGTGCCAGCAGCTTGGGGGAAGTACCCTACATTCAGTACTTC.

V is TRBV25-1 and J is TRBJ2-1, with 13 nucleotides matching TRBD2. The CDR3 spans 16 residues. Germline values: CDR1 MGHDK, CDR2 SYGVNS. After removal of 4 bases from V and 8 bases from J, the junction contained 8 bases not matched to a gene. The CDR3 loop is CASSALGLAGDDEQFF. For the CDR3, the DNA is TGTGCCAGCAGTGCGCTAGGACTAGCGGGAGACGATGAGCAGTTCTTC.

The table lists this clonotype with a few counts. This sequence joins TRBV5-1 and TRBJ1-2, with D perhaps TRBD1 (6 bases). V dropped 4 bases and J dropped 0 bases, with 13 bases sitting between them. The CDR3 is 15 amino acids. CDR1 SGHRS and CDR2 YFSETQ come from the germline V gene. DNA for the CDR3: TGCGCCAGCAGCGGACAGTCTTTTACTAACTATGGCTACACCTTC. As protein: CASSGQSFTNYGYTF. Complete variable domain (other parts from reference TRBV5-1 and TRBJ1-2): KAGVTQTPRYLIKTRGQQVTLSCSPISGHRSVSWYQQTPGQGLQFLFEYFSETQRNKGNFPGRFSGRQFSNSRSEMNVSTLELGDSALYLCASSGQSFTNYGYTFGSGTRLTVV.

V gene TRBV5-1 combines with J gene TRBJ2-5; D is undetermined. This CDR3 spans 13 amino acids. Germline CDR1 and CDR2: SGHRS and YFSETQ. V was trimmed by 5 bases and J by 5 bases, leaving 13 bases between them. Here the CDR3 DNA reads TGCGCCAGCAGACCCGGGTTACTGGAGACCCAGTACTTC. Amino acids: CASRPGLLETQYF.

V is TRBV18 and J is TRBJ2-1; 7 nucleotides align to TRBD1. There are 13 residues in the CDR3. From germline, CDR1 is KGHSH and CDR2 LQKENI. V lost 6 bases and J lost 6; bases outside the gene matches: 5. CDR3 nucleotides: TGTGCCAGCTCCGCCACAGGGGTCAATGAGCAGTTCTTC. Protein product: CASSATGVNEQFF.

In its sample, this clonotype was seen many times. The gene calls are TRBV12-3 or TRBV12-4 and TRBJ2-7, with TRBD1 as a possible D gene (6 bases). V gave up 4 bases and J gave up 7 bases, with 20 bases separating them. The CDR3 spans 15 residues. CDR3 sequence (DNA): TGTGCCAGCAGTTCCCGACAGGTGGGGTTTCGGGAGCAGTACTTC. Its protein product is CASSSRQVGFREQYF.

There are a few counts of this clonotype. The rearrangement links TRBV28 to TRBJ1-6; tentatively, D is TRBD1 (5 bases). CDR1 is MDHEN and CDR2 is SYDVKM in the germline V gene. Trimming cost V 5 bases and J 10 bases, with 21 bases left between them. The CDR3 is 16 amino acids. For the CDR3, the DNA is TGTGCCAGCAGTCCCCAGGCCCCAGGGTTCAGCTCACCCCTCCACTTT. Encoded protein: CASSPQAPGFSSPLHF. Full variable domain (missing parts from reference TRBV28 and TRBJ1-6): DVKVTQSSRYLVKRTGEKVFLECVQDMDHENMFWYRQDPGLGLRLIYFSYDVKMKEKGDIPEGYSVSREKKERFSLILESASTNQTSMYLCASSPQAPGFSSPLHFGNGTRLTVT.

This clonotype was detected a few times. The V gene is TRBV7-8, the J gene TRBJ2-1; TRBD2 might be the D (5 bases). The germline V and J ends were trimmed by 1 base and 6 bases, with 19 bases remaining between them. This CDR3 contains 17 residues. Per the germline V gene, CDR1 is SGHVS and CDR2 is FQNEAQ. CDR3 protein: CASSLVIMTGSVNEQFF. Here the CDR3 DNA reads TGTGCCAGCAGCTTAGTCATCATGACGGGATCCGTCAATGAGCAGTTCTTC.

The CDR3: CASSPRLAVQETQYF. DNA of the CDR3: TGTGCCAGCAGCCCCCGACTGGCGGTTCAAGAGACCCAGTACTTC. The V and J genes are TRBV7-9 and TRBJ2-5; D is unresolved. The germline V and J ends were trimmed by 5 bases and 2 bases, with 15 bases remaining between them. The CDR3 is 15 amino acids. Germline CDR1 SEHNR, CDR2 FQNEAQ (reference sequence). The full variable domain, completed using reference TRBV7-9 and TRBJ2-5, is DTGVSQNPRHKITKRGQNVTFRCDPISEHNRLYWYRQTLGQGPEFLTYFQNEAQLEKSRLLSDRFSAERPKGSFSTLEIQRTEQGDSAMYLCASSPRLAVQETQYFGPGTRLLVL.

The chain links TRBV20-1 to TRBJ2-5, with 15 bases identical to TRBD2. V shed 4 bases, J shed 6 bases, and the junction held 6 bases outside the gene matches. The CDR3 extends over 15 amino acids. Germline CDR1 DFQATT, CDR2 SNEGSKA (reference sequence). Here the CDR3 reads CSATTGTSGRQTQYF. Written as DNA, the CDR3 is TGCAGTGCTACAACCGGGACTAGCGGGAGGCAGACCCAGTACTTC.

The J gene is TRBJ2-3, the V gene TRBV28, with 10 nucleotides matching TRBD2. Germline CDR1 MDHEN, CDR2 SYDVKM. Trimming removed 6 bases from V and 0 bases from J; junction bases left unmatched: 9. This CDR3 contains 17 residues. CDR3 sequence reads: CASSGTSDSLSTDTQYF. The DNA for the CDR3 is TGTGCCAGCAGCGGGACTAGCGACTCCCTTAGCACAGATACGCAGTATTTT. Full variable domain (missing parts from reference TRBV28 and TRBJ2-3): DVKVTQSSRYLVKRTGEKVFLECVQDMDHENMFWYRQDPGLGLRLIYFSYDVKMKEKGDIPEGYSVSREKKERFSLILESASTNQTSMYLCASSGTSDSLSTDTQYFGPGTRLTVL.

The chain recombines TRBV4-2 with TRBJ2-7; D remains unclear. Germline CDR1 reads LGHNA; CDR2 reads YNFKEQ. Deletions cut 1 base from V and 2 bases from J, with 12 bases between. This CDR3 is built from 15 residues. In DNA form, the CDR3 reads TGTGCCAGCAGCCAAGGTGTTTTGGACCCCTACGAGCAGTACTTC. Amino acid sequence: CASSQGVLDPYEQYF.

The chain carries TRBV6-5 and TRBJ1-1; D not resolved. Germline V gene data show CDR1 as MNHEY and CDR2 as SVGAGI. This CDR3 spans 13 amino acids. Trimming stripped 1 base from V and 1 base from J, with 4 bases between. In DNA form, the CDR3 reads TGTGCCAGCAGTTACTGGGCGAACACTGAAGCTTTCTTT. It is translated as CASSYWANTEAFF.

The V gene is TRBV7-2, the J gene TRBJ1-6; D is unresolved. Germline CDR1 and CDR2: SGHTA and FQGNSA. Deletions cut 2 bases from V and 9 bases from J, with 5 bases between. CDR3 length equals 12 residues. CDR3 sequence: CASSLKFSPLHF. The CDR3, as DNA: TGTGCCAGCAGCTTAAAATTTTCACCCCTCCACTTT.

The chain links TRBV12-3 or TRBV12-4 to TRBJ1-2; possible D gene TRBD1, 5 bases. V was clipped by 2 bases and J by 6 bases, with 13 bases between them. This CDR3 is 14 amino acids long. The CDR3 nucleotides read TGTGCCAGCAGTTTACTAGGGGCGCTGAATGGCTACACCTTC. This sequence encodes CASSLLGALNGYTF.

This clonotype came up a few times. This chain links TRBV5-1 with TRBJ2-7; 11 bases align to TRBD2. CDR3 size: 17 residues. Trimming removed 0 bases from V and 0 bases from J; junction bases left unmatched: 5. Germline CDR1 and CDR2: SGHRS and YFSETQ. In DNA form, the CDR3 reads TGCGCCAGCAGCTTGGGACTAGCGGGAAAGGGCTCCTACGAGCAGTACTTC. Translating gives CASSLGLAGKGSYEQYF.

This clonotype showed up just a few times. The chain uses TRBV7-2 and TRBJ2-2; 8 nucleotides align to TRBD1. V dropped 6 bases and J dropped 2; count of bases not matched to a gene: 5. The CDR3 runs to 15 residues. Germline V CDR1 and CDR2: SGHTA, FQGNSA. CDR3 nucleotide sequence: TGTGCCAGCAGACCAGGGGGCCCCAACACCGGGGAGCTGTTTTTT. It specifies CASRPGGPNTGELFF. The whole variable domain, filled in from reference TRBV7-2 and TRBJ2-2, reads GAGVSQSPSNKVTEKGKDVELRCDPISGHTALYWYRQSLGQGLEFLIYFQGNSAPDKSGLPSDRFSAERTGGSVSTLTIQRTQQEDSAVYLCASRPGGPNTGELFFGEGSRLTVL.

The V call is TRBV5-1, the J call TRBJ1-1; D may be TRBD1 (5 bases). With 1 base removed from V and 4 bases from J, the gap between germline ends came to 20 bases. The CDR3 has 17 residues. CDR1 and CDR2 from the germline V gene are SGHRS and YFSETQ. The CDR3 bases are TGCGCCAGCAGCTTGAGGATCACCGGGGGAGCGGGCACTGAAGCTTTCTTT. It encodes CASSLRITGGAGTEAFF.

This clonotype was recorded a few times. This rearrangement joins TRBV3-1 to TRBJ2-3; TRBD1 aligns across 9 bases. Germline V lookup: CDR1 LGHDT, CDR2 YNNKEL (reference sequence). V shed 4 bases, J shed 2 bases, and the junction held 4 bases outside the gene matches. This CDR3 contains 15 residues. The CDR3 coding sequence is TGTGCCAGCAGCCCCTGGACAGGGGCCACAGATACGCAGTATTTT. It translates to CASSPWTGATDTQYF.

This clonotype was observed a few times. The V gene is TRBV4-2, the J gene TRBJ2-7; 8 bases fit TRBD2. CDR3 length equals 15 residues. Per the germline V gene, CDR1 is LGHNA and CDR2 is YNFKEQ. The junction had 4 bases not matched to a gene; V was cut back by 1 base and J by 2 bases. CDR3: CASSQGQREPYEQYF. The DNA for the CDR3 is TGTGCCAGCAGCCAAGGCCAGCGGGAGCCCTACGAGCAGTACTTC.

V is TRBV29-1 and J is TRBJ2-1; D is perhaps TRBD1 or TRBD2 (6 bases each). The CDR3 has 14 residues. From germline, CDR1 is SQVTM and CDR2 ANQGSEA. The V and J ends lost 7 bases and 9 bases respectively, with 22 bases between them. The CDR3 loop is CSGGAAGVSGEQFF. The CDR3 DNA reads TGCAGCGGGGGGGCGGCTGGAGTCTCCGGTGAGCAGTTCTTC.